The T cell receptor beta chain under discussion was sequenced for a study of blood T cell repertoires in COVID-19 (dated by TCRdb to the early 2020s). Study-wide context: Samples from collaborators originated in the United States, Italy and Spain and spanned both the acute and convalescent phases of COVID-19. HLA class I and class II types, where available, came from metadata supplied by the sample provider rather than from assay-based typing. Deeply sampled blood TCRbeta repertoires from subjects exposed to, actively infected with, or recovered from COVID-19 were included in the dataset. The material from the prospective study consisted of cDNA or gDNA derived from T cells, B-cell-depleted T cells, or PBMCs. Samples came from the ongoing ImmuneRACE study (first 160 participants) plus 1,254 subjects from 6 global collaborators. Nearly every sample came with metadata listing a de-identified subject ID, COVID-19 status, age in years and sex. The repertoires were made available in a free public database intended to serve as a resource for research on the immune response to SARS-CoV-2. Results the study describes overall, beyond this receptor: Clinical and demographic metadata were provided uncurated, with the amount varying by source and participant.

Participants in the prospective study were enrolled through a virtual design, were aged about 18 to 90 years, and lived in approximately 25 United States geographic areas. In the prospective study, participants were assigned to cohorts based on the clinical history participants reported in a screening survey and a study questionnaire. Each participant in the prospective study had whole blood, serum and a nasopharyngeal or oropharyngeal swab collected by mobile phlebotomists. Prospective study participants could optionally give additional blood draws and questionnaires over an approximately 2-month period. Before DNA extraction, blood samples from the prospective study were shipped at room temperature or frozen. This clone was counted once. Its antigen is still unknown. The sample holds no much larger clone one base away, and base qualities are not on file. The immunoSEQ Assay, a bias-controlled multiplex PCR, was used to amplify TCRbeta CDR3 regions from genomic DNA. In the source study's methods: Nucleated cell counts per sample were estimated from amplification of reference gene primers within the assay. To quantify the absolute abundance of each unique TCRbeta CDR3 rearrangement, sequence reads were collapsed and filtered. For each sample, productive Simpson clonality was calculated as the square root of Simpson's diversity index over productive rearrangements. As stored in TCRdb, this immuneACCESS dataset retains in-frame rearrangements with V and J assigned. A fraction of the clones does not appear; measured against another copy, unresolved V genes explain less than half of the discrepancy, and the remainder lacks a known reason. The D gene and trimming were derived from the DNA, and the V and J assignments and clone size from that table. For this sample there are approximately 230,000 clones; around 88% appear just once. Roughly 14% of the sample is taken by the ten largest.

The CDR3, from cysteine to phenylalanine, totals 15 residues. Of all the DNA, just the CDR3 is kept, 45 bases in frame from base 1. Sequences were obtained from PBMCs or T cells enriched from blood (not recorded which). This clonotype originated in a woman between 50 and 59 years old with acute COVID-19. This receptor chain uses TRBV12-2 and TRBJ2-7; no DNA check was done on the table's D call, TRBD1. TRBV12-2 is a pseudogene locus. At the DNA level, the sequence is TGTGCAAGTCGCTCCCGGACAGGGGTGTCCTACGAGCAGTACTTC. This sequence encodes CASRSRTGVSYEQYF.